This TCR beta chain was observed in a study of tumor and adjacent non-tumor tissue in lung cancer. Study details: Aged 31 to 76 years, patients included roughly eleven men and a handful of women with stage I to III disease.

TCRbeta libraries were built with three rounds of nested PCR, modified from ARM-PCR. TCRdb independently ran MiXCR on the multiplex PCR reads; one entry per CDR3 protein. This table holds 60,000 to 90,000 distinct CDR3 sequences, under 70% found once. The template was RNA from unsorted bulk tissue. More than 3 cm separated this lung sample from the edge of the tumor. Donors were chemotherapy-naive, newly diagnosed lung cancer surgical patients in China, August–late 2014. In the case of this clonotype: Its antigen is currently unknown.

Study-level results: Normal lung showed higher cumulative top 100 clone frequency than tumor. Compared with tumor, normal lung showed significantly lower TCR diversity.

CDR1 is SGHRS, CDR2 YFSETQ, per germline. This CDR3 comprises 14 residues. V shed 4 bases and J 7 bases; nucleotides not matched to a gene: 9. The receptor was isolated from a woman between 45 and 60 years old with non-small cell lung cancer. The V gene is TRBV5-1, the J gene TRBJ1-2, with 8 bases fitting TRBD1. Input material: distant non-tumor lung tissue. The CDR3, as DNA: TGCGCCAGCAGCCCCACAGGGGGTCTTGCTGGCTACACCTTC. Translation: CASSPTGGLAGYTF.